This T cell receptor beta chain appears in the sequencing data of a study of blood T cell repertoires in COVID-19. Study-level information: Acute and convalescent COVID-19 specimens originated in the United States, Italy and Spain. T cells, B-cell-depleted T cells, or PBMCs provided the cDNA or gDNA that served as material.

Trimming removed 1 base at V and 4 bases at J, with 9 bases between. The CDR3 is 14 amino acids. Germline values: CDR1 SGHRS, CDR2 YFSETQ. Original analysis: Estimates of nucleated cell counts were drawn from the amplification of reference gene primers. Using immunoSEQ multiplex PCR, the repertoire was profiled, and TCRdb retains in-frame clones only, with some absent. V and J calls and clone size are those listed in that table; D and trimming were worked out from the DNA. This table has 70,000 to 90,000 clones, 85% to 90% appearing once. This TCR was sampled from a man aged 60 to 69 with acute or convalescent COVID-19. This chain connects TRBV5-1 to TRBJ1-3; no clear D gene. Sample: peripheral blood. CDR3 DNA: TGCGCCAGCAGCTTGAAGGGAGAAGGAAACACCATATATTTT. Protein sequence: CASSLKGEGNTIYF.